A selection of T cell receptor beta chains follows, all from one sample in a study of early T cells in non-severe SARS-CoV-2 infection. MiXCR was run by TCRdb on the 5' RACE reads, yielding one entry per CDR3 protein. The sample lists some 100,000 distinct CDR3 sequences, roughly 15% occurring once. Source material: whole blood. The receptors shown here come from an adult who was a healthcare worker with PCR-confirmed SARS-CoV-2 infection or an uninfected control (not recorded which). Each CDR3 is given with its conserved first and last residue. Rows may omit the clone size; those that give it use once, few, many or a size class.

TRBJ1-5,few,TRBV7-3,CASSLGAGNQPQHF
TRBJ2-3,few,TRBV30,CAWRLRGGSTDTQYF
TRBJ2-3,few,TRBV5-6,CASSLPRLITDTQYF
TRBJ2-1,few,TRBV12-3/TRBV12-4,CASSLREQSSYNEQFF
TRBJ1-2,.,TRBV20-1,CSASKAGLGGYTF
TRBJ1-5,few,TRBV12-3/TRBV12-4,CASSFSAGPNQPQHF
TRBJ2-2,.,TRBV6-5,CASNDRATRGELFF
TRBJ2-3,.,TRBV7-8,CASSHGTSNADTQYF
TRBJ1-1,few,TRBV12-3/TRBV12-4,CASRPTGAPEAFF
TRBJ2-1,many,TRBV6-2/TRBV6-3,CASSYDRLAGNHEQFF
TRBJ1-5,few,TRBV25-1,CASSGGGVGQPQHF
TRBJ2-2,many,TRBV30,CAWSPPDSNTGELFF
TRBJ2-5,few,TRBV6-6,CASSYSSRGRNQETQYF
TRBJ2-6,many,TRBV7-3,CASGRGTSSGANVLTF
TRBJ2-3,.,TRBV29-1,CSIGRTDTQYF
TRBJ2-4,many,TRBV20-1,CSAQPGGIQYF
TRBJ1-4,many,TRBV9,CASSPRGTENEKLFF
TRBJ1-4,.,TRBV5-1,CASSPGTGQRNEKLFF
TRBJ2-2,.,TRBV6-6,CASSRLAGDSNTGELFF
TRBJ2-3,few,TRBV5-1,CASSLDGTSGGLTDTQYF